This T cell receptor (beta chain) derives from a study of T cell responses to AZD1222 COVID-19 vaccine. As for the study in general: Second doses that came at about 4 or about 12 weeks were put together.

With 5 bases removed from V and 0 bases from J, the gap between germline ends came to 10 bases. Germline V gives CDR1 SGHNT, CDR2 YENEEA. The CDR3 runs to 14 residues. Sequencing was performed with immunoSEQ multiplex PCR; in TCRdb, only in-frame clones are kept and a portion is missing. The sample includes about 130,000 clones, approximately 85% of them seen just once. The study, taken as a whole, reports: Reports indicate that nearly half of spike-specific TCRs are directed at unmutated variant regions. All repertoire sampling was performed exclusively after the peak T cell response. Distributed over spike, vaccine-associated CD4 TCRs predominated at 160-218 and 743-854.

A single count supports this clone. The antigen is undetermined. The TCR comes from an adult in good health. V and J are TRBV11-3 and TRBJ1-1; the D is unclear. The input for sequencing was peripheral blood, taken on day 0 of AZD1222 vaccination. The CDR3 nucleotides are TGTGCCAGCAGCCCGACCGGTTTGAACACTGAAGCTTTCTTT. Translation gives CASSPTGLNTEAFF.